One TCR beta chain is described in this entry. No antigen is known for it. Random hexamers were used to reverse transcribe an amount of about 0.5 to 1 ug RNA. Multiplex immunoSEQ PCR targeted 54 Vbeta and 13 Jbeta TCR beta segments. Each CDR3 protein gets one entry after TCRdb re-called the immunoSEQ multiplex PCR reads with MiXCR. In the table there are approximately 100,000 distinct CDR3 sequences, around 92% of which are singletons. This specimen comes from a study of CD8 T cells in Susac syndrome. Study-wide points: The study recognized that its TCR sequencing and HLA analysis covered a relatively small number of individuals.

V dropped 3 bases and J dropped 3 bases, with 6 bases sitting between them. The CDR3 runs 12 residues. The germline CDR1 and CDR2 sequences are KGHSH and LQKENI. The control group consisted of healthy donors matched for age and sex. The CD8+ and CD4+ T cells were isolated magnetically using a negative isolation approach, whereas the TEMRA cells were enriched by FACS. Sequenced material: CD8+ T cells from PBMCs. The V call is TRBV18, the J call TRBJ2-7; D gene unclear. The sequence was collected from a human donor in good health. In DNA, the CDR3 is TGTGCCAGCTCACCGGACGGCTACGAGCAGTACTTC. This gives the protein CASSPDGYEQYF.